Reported below is one T cell receptor (beta chain). Antigen specificity is unknown. Each of the donors had 8 to 10 milliliters of peripheral blood drawn into EDTA-treated Vacutainer tubes. The second PCR ran roughly 7 to 12 cycles with a sample-barcoded 5' primer and J-beta primers. A template-switch adaptor containing 12 random nucleotides labeled each cDNA molecule. A single record per CDR3 protein comes from TCRdb applying MiXCR to the 5' RACE reads. The sample carries 540,000 or so distinct CDR3 sequences, roughly 48% recorded once. This CDR3 is 15 amino acids long. Deletions cut 2 bases from V and 0 bases from J, with 7 bases between. The V gene's germline CDR1 is SNHLY and CDR2 FYNNEI. The sample originates from a study of blood T cells in healthy people across ages. Study-level results: While age rose, TCR beta diversity per million T cells dropped in a roughly linear way. Comparison with aged donors showed that long-lived donors had more naive CD4+ cells and higher diversity.

The source material was blood. The genes are TRBV2 and TRBJ2-2; D may be TRBD2 (5 bases). The TCR sequence derives from a man older than 75 in good health. This chain's CDR3 is CASSERGPNTGELFF. The CDR3 bases are TGTGCCAGCAGTGAACGGGGTCCGAACACCGGGGAGCTGTTTTTT.